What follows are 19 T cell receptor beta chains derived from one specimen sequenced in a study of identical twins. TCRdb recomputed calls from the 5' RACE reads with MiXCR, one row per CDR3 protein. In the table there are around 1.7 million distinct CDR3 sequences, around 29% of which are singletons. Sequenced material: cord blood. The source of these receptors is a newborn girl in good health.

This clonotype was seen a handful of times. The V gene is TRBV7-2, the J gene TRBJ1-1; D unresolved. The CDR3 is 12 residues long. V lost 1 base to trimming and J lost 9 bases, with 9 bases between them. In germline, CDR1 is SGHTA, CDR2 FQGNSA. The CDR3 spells CASSLEGGKAFF. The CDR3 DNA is TGTGCCAGCAGCTTAGAGGGCGGAAAAGCTTTCTTT.

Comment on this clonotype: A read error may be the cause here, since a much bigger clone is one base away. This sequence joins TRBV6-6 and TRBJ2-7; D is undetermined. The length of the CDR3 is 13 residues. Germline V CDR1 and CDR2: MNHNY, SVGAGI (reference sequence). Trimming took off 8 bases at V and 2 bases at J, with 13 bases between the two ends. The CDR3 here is CASGTDMAYEQYF. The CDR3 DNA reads TGTGCCAGCGGCACCGACATGGCCTACGAGCAGTACTTC.

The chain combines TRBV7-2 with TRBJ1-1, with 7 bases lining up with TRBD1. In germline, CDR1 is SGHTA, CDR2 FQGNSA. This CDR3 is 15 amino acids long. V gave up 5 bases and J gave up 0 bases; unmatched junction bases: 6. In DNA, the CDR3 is TGTGCCAGCAGCCCGAAGGGGGCCATGAACACTGAAGCTTTCTTT. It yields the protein CASSPKGAMNTEAFF.

DNA for the CDR3: TGTGCCAGCAGTATCCGGGACAGTAACTATGGCTACACCTTC. The encoded protein is CASSIRDSNYGYTF. The rearrangement links TRBV12-3 or TRBV12-4 to TRBJ1-2; the match to TRBD1 covers 7 bases. The trim removed 5 bases at V and 1 base at J, leaving 4 bases unmatched. This CDR3 is built from 14 residues.

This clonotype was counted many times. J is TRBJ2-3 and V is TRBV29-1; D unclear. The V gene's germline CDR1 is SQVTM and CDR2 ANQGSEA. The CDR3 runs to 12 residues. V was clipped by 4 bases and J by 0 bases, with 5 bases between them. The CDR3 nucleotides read TGCAGCGTTGGGGTGAGCACAGATACGCAGTATTTT. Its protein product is CSVGVSTDTQYF.

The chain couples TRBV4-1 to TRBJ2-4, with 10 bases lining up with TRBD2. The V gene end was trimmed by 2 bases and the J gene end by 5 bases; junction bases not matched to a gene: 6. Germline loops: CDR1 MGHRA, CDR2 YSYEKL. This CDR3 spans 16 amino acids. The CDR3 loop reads CASSQSERGGQNIQYF. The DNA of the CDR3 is TGCGCCAGCAGCCAAAGTGAGCGGGGGGGCCAAAACATTCAGTACTTC.

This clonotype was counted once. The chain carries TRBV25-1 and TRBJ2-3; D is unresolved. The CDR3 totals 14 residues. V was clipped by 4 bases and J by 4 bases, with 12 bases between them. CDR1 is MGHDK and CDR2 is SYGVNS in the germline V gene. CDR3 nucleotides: TGTGCCAGCAGTGGCCCCCGTACAGCAGATACGCAGTATTTT. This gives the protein CASSGPRTADTQYF.

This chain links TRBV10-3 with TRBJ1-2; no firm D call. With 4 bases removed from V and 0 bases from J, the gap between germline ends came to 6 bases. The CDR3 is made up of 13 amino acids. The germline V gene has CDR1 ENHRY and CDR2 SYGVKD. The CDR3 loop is CAISAGTNYGYTF. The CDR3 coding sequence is TGTGCCATCAGTGCGGGCACTAACTATGGCTACACCTTC.

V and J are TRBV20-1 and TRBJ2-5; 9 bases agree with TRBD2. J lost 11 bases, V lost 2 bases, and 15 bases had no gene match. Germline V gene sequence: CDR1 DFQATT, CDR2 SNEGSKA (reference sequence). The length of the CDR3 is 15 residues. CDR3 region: CSARNPGLAVNEQYF. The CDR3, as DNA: TGCAGTGCTAGAAATCCGGGACTAGCTGTCAATGAGCAGTACTTC.

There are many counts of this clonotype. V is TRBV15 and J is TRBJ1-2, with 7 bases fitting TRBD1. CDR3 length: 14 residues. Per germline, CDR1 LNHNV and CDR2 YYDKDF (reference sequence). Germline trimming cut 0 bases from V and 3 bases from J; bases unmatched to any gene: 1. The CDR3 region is CATSRDRGYYGYTF. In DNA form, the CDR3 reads TGTGCCACCAGCAGAGACAGGGGGTACTATGGCTACACCTTC.

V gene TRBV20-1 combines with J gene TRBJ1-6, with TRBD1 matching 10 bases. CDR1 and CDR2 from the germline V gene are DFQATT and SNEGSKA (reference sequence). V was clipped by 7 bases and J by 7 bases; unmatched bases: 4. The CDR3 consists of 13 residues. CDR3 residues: CSGTGQGNSPLHF. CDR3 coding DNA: TGCAGTGGGACGGGACAGGGGAATTCACCCCTCCACTTT.

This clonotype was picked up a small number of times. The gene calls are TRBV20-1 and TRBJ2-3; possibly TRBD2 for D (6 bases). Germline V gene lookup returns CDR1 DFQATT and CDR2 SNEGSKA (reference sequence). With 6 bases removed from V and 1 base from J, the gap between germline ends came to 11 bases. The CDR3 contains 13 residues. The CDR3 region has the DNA TGCAGTGCCGCGCGCGGGGGCACAGATACGCAGTATTTT. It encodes CSAARGGTDTQYF.

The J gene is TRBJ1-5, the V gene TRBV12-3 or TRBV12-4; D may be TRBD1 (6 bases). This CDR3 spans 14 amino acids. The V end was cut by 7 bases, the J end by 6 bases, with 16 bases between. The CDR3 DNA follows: TGTGCCAGCAATGGGGGGCAGAGTTTTCAGCCCCAGCATTTT. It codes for CASNGGQSFQPQHF.

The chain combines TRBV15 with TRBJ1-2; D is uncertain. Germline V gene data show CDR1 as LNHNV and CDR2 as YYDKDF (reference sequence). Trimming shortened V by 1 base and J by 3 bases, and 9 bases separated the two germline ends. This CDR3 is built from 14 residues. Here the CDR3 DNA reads TGTGCCACCAGCAGAGTCCGGGAGGACTATGGCTACACCTTC. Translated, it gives CATSRVREDYGYTF. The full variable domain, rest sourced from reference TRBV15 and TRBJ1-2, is DAMVIQNPRYQVTQFGKPVTLSCSQTLNHNVMYWYQQKSSQAPKLLFHYYDKDFNNEADTPDNFQSRRPNTSFCFLDIRSPGLGDTAMYLCATSRVREDYGYTFGSGTRLTVV.

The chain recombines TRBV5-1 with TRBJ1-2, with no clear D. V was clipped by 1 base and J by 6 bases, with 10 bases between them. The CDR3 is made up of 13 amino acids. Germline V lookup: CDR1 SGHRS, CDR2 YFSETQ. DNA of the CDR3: TGCGCCAGCAGCTTGCGTTCCGGGGATGGCTACACCTTC. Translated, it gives CASSLRSGDGYTF. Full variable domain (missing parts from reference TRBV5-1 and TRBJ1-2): KAGVTQTPRYLIKTRGQQVTLSCSPISGHRSVSWYQQTPGQGLQFLFEYFSETQRNKGNFPGRFSGRQFSNSRSEMNVSTLELGDSALYLCASSLRSGDGYTFGSGTRLTVV.

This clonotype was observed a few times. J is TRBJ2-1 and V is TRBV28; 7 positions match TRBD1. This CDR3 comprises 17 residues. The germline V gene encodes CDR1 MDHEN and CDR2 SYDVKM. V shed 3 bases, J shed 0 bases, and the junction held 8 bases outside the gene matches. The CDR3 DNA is TGTGCCAGCAGTTTGAAGGGGGCAGGGCCCTCCTACAATGAGCAGTTCTTC. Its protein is CASSLKGAGPSYNEQFF.

CDR3 DNA: TGTGCCAGCAGCTCTAAGACTAGCGGGGCGCCGAATGAGCAGTTCTTC. This codes for CASSSKTSGAPNEQFF. The chain recombines TRBV5-4 with TRBJ2-1, with 11 positions matching TRBD2. V shed 3 bases, J shed 7 bases, and the junction held 9 bases outside the gene matches. CDR1 and CDR2 from the germline V gene are SGHNT and YYREEE (reference sequence). This CDR3 comprises 16 residues.

CDR3 nucleotides: TGTGCCAGCAGGAGTCGGGCCGGCACAGATACGCAGTATTTT. Its protein is CASRSRAGTDTQYF. The V gene is TRBV3-1, the J gene TRBJ2-3; no clear D. From germline, CDR1 is LGHDT and CDR2 YNNKEL (reference sequence). V gave up 6 bases and J gave up 1 base, with 11 bases separating them. The CDR3 extends over 14 amino acids.

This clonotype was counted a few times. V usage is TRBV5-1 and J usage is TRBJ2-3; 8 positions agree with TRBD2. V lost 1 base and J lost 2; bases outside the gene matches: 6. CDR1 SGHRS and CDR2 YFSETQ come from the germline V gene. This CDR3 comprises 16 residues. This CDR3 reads CASSLPSGRLTDTQYF. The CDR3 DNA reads TGCGCCAGCAGCTTGCCCAGCGGGAGACTCACAGATACGCAGTATTTT.